The 8 T cell receptor beta chains listed next were all sequenced from one sample in a study of blood T cell repertoires in COVID-19. Method: immunoSEQ multiplex PCR; TCRdb's copy keeps in-frame clones and lacks some. Altogether about 320,000 clones are present, approximately 85% being singletons, with the ten largest covering about 7%. The sequencing sample was made of peripheral blood. Every receptor here comes from a human donor in a cohort sampled during active COVID-19.

This clone turned up a few times. This chain links TRBV7-9 with TRBJ2-7; 8 bases are shared with TRBD1. The germline gives CDR1 SEHNR, CDR2 FQNEAQ (reference sequence). J was trimmed by 7 bases and V by 2 bases; bases with no gene match: 10. The CDR3 consists of 15 residues. Here the CDR3 DNA reads TGTGCCAGCAGCTTAACCGGGCAGGGGGCCATGGAGCAGTACTTC. It encodes CASSLTGQGAMEQYF.

V gene TRBV7-9 combines with J gene TRBJ1-2, with D perhaps TRBD1 (5 bases). In germline, CDR1 is SEHNR, CDR2 FQNEAQ (reference sequence). CDR3 length: 15 residues. V gave up 2 bases and J gave up 0 bases, with 10 bases separating them. The CDR3: CASSLRQLTNYGYTF. The CDR3 DNA sequence: TGTGCCAGCAGCTTAAGACAGCTAACTAACTATGGCTACACCTTC.

The gene calls are TRBV5-6 and TRBJ1-1; 7 bases are a match to TRBD1. V lost 9 bases to trimming and J lost 0 bases; unmatched junction nucleotides: 14. The CDR3 sequence is 16 residues long. Per germline, CDR1 SGHDT and CDR2 YYEEEE. The CDR3: CANVSQGTDLNTEAFF. In DNA, the CDR3 is TGTGCCAACGTTTCACAGGGGACCGACCTGAACACTGAAGCTTTCTTT.

This clone was recorded once. V usage is TRBV12-3 or TRBV12-4 and J usage is TRBJ2-7, with D uncertain. V dropped 0 bases and J dropped 6 bases, with 6 bases sitting between them. This CDR3 region has 12 residues. The CDR3, as DNA: TGTGCCAGCAGTTTAGCGCGGATCGAGCAGTACTTC. It encodes CASSLARIEQYF.

This clone was picked up many times. CDR3 sequence (DNA): TGTGCCAGCAGGGGGGGGACCGGGCCCGGGGAGCTGTTTTTT. Amino acids: CASRGGTGPGELFF. The chain joins TRBV2 to TRBJ2-2, with 7 nucleotides matching TRBD2. V lost 6 bases, J lost 6 bases, and 7 bases stayed unmatched. The V gene's germline CDR1 is SNHLY and CDR2 FYNNEI. This CDR3 is 14 amino acids long.

The V gene is TRBV7-9, the J gene TRBJ1-1; D is undetermined. CDR1 and CDR2 (germline): SEHNR, FQNEAQ (reference sequence). Trimming shortened V by 5 bases and J by 0 bases, and 16 bases separated the two germline ends. The CDR3 has 16 amino acids. CDR3 coding DNA: TGTGCCAGCAGCCGCCTAATTCGCCAGGTGAACACTGAAGCTTTCTTT. Its protein product is CASSRLIRQVNTEAFF.

The V and J genes are TRBV11-2 and TRBJ2-5; D remains unclear. CDR3 size: 14 residues. Trimming removed 1 base from V and 1 base from J, with 7 bases in between. Germline V CDR1 and CDR2: SGHAT, FQNNGV. The CDR3 here is CASSLARPQETQYF. The CDR3 bases are TGTGCCAGCAGCTTAGCTAGGCCCCAAGAGACCCAGTACTTC.

The J gene is TRBJ2-5, the V gene TRBV3-1 (or the pseudogene TRBV3-2), with D perhaps TRBD2 (6 bases). CDR1 is LGHDT, CDR2 YNNKEL, per germline (reference sequence). The CDR3 loop spans 16 amino acids. Trimming took off 3 bases at V and 1 base at J, with 15 bases between the two ends. The chain's CDR3 is CASSQIARRGQETQYF. The CDR3 region has the DNA TGTGCCAGCAGCCAGATCGCTCGGCGGGGCCAAGAGACCCAGTACTTC.